The 28 T cell receptor beta chains presented below share a single source sample, sequenced in a study of immune heterogeneity within non-small cell lung tumors. The template for each sample was 550 to 700 ng of genomic DNA, which had been extracted from bulk tumor tissue. Far-apart biopsies, several per primary tumor, were taken during surgery. Patients underwent curative surgery for untreated, newly diagnosed non-small cell lung cancer. Multiplex PCR amplified the TCR beta CDR3 region. Its first round ran for around 10 cycles with 32 V and 13 J primers. TCRdb recomputed calls from the multiplex PCR reads with MiXCR, one row per CDR3 protein. In the table there are over 12,000 distinct CDR3 sequences, roughly 29% of which are singletons. Sequencing was performed on lung tumor tissue. These receptors came from a man aged 40-55 years with non-small cell lung cancer.

Concerning this clonotype: This may come from a read error, since a much larger clone is one base off. The CDR3 ends on some other residue instead of the conserved phenylalanine or tryptophan, so this is likely a read error. V and J are TRBV4-1 and TRBJ1-6; TRBD1 matches at 12 bases. Germline loops: CDR1 MGHRA, CDR2 YSYEKL. The CDR3 runs 15 residues. V shed 0 bases, J shed 12 bases, and the junction held 3 bases outside the gene matches. CDR3 loop: CASSQEGTGGLPLHY. The CDR3 DNA sequence: TGCGCCAGCAGCCAAGAAGGGACAGGGGGCCTACCCCTCCACTAT.

This clonotype turned up a few times. This chain connects TRBV12-5 to TRBJ2-3; D perhaps matches TRBD2 (6 bases). V lost 1 base, J lost 9 bases, and 8 bases lay in between. Germline-derived CDR1 and CDR2 are LGHNT and FRNRAP. The CDR3 has 12 residues. The CDR3 DNA sequence: TGTGCTAGTGGTTTGGACAGCGGGACGCAGTATTTT. It specifies CASGLDSGTQYF.

This clonotype was counted many times. The J gene is TRBJ2-1, the V gene TRBV18; no definite D call. Germline CDR1 reads KGHSH; CDR2 reads LQKENI. The germline V and J ends were trimmed by 0 bases and 2 bases, with 14 bases remaining between them. The CDR3 totals 17 residues. CDR3 coding DNA: TGTGCCAGCTCACCACCGGGCCACAGTGAGCCCTACAATGAGCAGTTCTTC. Translating it yields CASSPPGHSEPYNEQFF. The whole variable domain, remainder taken from reference TRBV18 and TRBJ2-1, is NAGVMQNPRHLVRRRGQEARLRCSPMKGHSHVYWYRQLPEEGLKFMVYLQKENIIDESGMPKERFSAEFPKEGPSILRIQQVVRGDSAAYFCASSPPGHSEPYNEQFFGPGTRLTVL.

This clonotype has ten or more counts. CDR3 amino acids: CASSLGASEQYF. CDR3 coding DNA: TGTGCCAGCAGCTTAGGAGCATCCGAGCAGTACTTC. This chain connects TRBV7-8 to TRBJ2-7; D ambiguous. This CDR3 is 12 amino acids long. From germline, CDR1 is SGHVS and CDR2 FQNEAQ. V was shortened by 1 base and J by 6 bases, with 7 bases between the two germline ends.

This clonotype was recorded many times. The rearrangement joins TRBV19 to TRBJ2-6, with 9 bases aligning to TRBD1. This CDR3 spans 18 amino acids. V lost 4 bases and J lost 4; bases outside the gene matches: 11. CDR1 is LNHDA and CDR2 is SQIVND in the germline V gene (reference sequence). The CDR3 region is CASSKIPGQGSGANVLTF. The CDR3 nucleotides are TGTGCCAGTAGTAAAATCCCGGGACAGGGTTCGGGGGCCAACGTCCTGACTTTC.

Concerning this clonotype: This may be a read error: a much more frequent sequence differs by one nucleotide. V and J are TRBV10-3 and TRBJ2-3; possible D gene TRBD2, 5 bases. Trimming took off 5 bases at V and 4 bases at J, with 16 bases between the two ends. The CDR3 has 15 residues. Per germline, CDR1 ENHRY and CDR2 SYGVKD. CDR3 DNA sequence: TGTGCCATCAGTAAAGCGGCAGGCCGGGCAGATACGCAGTATTTT. This codes for CAISKAAGRADTQYF.

This clonotype was counted between two and nine times. V usage is TRBV10-1 and J usage is TRBJ2-2; tentatively, D is TRBD1 (6 bases). V was shortened by 6 bases and J by 1 base, with 6 bases between the two germline ends. Per germline, CDR1 WNHNN and CDR2 SYGVQD (reference sequence). The CDR3 length is 13 residues. The CDR3 spells CASRGGNTGELFF. The CDR3 bases are TGCGCCAGCAGAGGGGGGAACACCGGGGAGCTGTTTTTT.

This clonotype was detected ten times or more. J is TRBJ1-1 and V is TRBV25-1, with D perhaps matching TRBD1 (6 bases). Germline V lookup: CDR1 MGHDK, CDR2 SYGVNS. This CDR3 comprises 12 residues. Trimming removed 11 bases from V and 6 bases from J, with 16 bases in between. The CDR3 region is CAVGGGAAEAFF. The CDR3 DNA reads as TGTGCCGTTGGTGGGGGCGCGGCTGAAGCTTTCTTT. The full variable domain, rest sourced from reference TRBV25-1 and TRBJ1-1, is EADIYQTPRYLVIGTGKKITLECSQTMGHDKMYWYQQDPGMELHLIHYSYGVNSTEKGDLSSESTVSRIRTEHFPLTLESARPSHTSQYLCAVGGGAAEAFFGQGTRLTVV.

For this clonotype: A much larger clonotype is one base distant, so this may be a read error. This chain joins TRBV20-1 and TRBJ2-3; D gene uncertain. CDR1 is DFQATT and CDR2 is SNEGSKA in the germline V gene (reference sequence). The CDR3 contains 12 residues. V gave up 5 bases and J gave up 0 bases, with 6 bases separating them. The CDR3 bases are TGCAGTGCTCAAATGAGCACAGATACGCAGTATTTT. It specifies CSAQMSTDTQYF.

Remarks on this clonotype: A read error may explain this, as a much larger clone is one base away. The chain recombines TRBV15 with TRBJ2-3; the D gene is possibly TRBD2 (6 bases). The CDR3 loop spans 14 amino acids. From germline, CDR1 is LNHNV and CDR2 YYDKDF (reference sequence). Trimming pared 6 bases from V and 3 bases from J, leaving 13 bases between. In DNA, the CDR3 is TGTGCCACCAGTTACCCGGGAGTAACAGATACGCAGTATTTT. Protein: CATSYPGVTDTQYF.

This clonotype was counted a single time. A much larger clone differs from this one at a single base, so this may be a read error. J is TRBJ1-2 and V is TRBV7-8, with TRBD1 matching 9 bases. The CDR3 runs 14 residues. Per germline, CDR1 SGHVS and CDR2 FQNEAQ. The CDR3 sequence is CARSYGTGSGGYTF. Here the CDR3 DNA reads TGTGCCAGAAGCTACGGGACAGGGTCTGGTGGCTACACCTTC.

The chain employs TRBV2 and TRBJ2-2; D call uncertain. Germline V gene sequence: CDR1 SNHLY, CDR2 FYNNEI. V lost 3 bases, J lost 0 bases, and 11 bases lay in between. CDR3 length: 16 residues. CDR3 in DNA: TGTGCCAGCAGTGATGGCTGGCAGTCGAACACCGGGGAGCTGTTTTTT. This codes for CASSDGWQSNTGELFF. Combining the CDR3 with reference TRBV2 and TRBJ2-2 gives the whole variable domain EPEVTQTPSHQVTQMGQEVILRCVPISNHLYFYWYRQILGQKVEFLVSFYNNEISEKSEIFDDQFSVERPDGSNFTLKIRSTKLEDSAMYFCASSDGWQSNTGELFFGEGSRLTVL.

This clonotype has only a few counts. This chain uses TRBV11-3 with TRBJ2-1, with D perhaps assigned TRBD1 or TRBD2 (6 bases each). Germline V lookup: CDR1 SGHNT, CDR2 YENEEA. The CDR3 sequence is 17 residues long. The V end lost 5 bases, the J end lost 2 bases, and 19 bases lay between the germline ends. The CDR3 region is CASSTFWGAGTYNEQFF. DNA for the CDR3: TGTGCCAGCAGCACCTTCTGGGGGGCCGGGACCTACAATGAGCAGTTCTTC.

With regard to this clonotype: This may be a read error: a much more frequent sequence differs by one nucleotide. The V gene is TRBV11-3, the J gene TRBJ2-7; D remains ambiguous. The CDR3 is made up of 13 amino acids. Per the germline V gene, CDR1 is SGHNT and CDR2 is YENEEA. V gave up 4 bases and J gave up 1 base, with 8 bases separating them. The CDR3 loop reads CASSSDVSYEQYF. In nucleotides, the CDR3 is TGTGCCAGCAGCTCGGACGTGTCCTACGAGCAGTACTTC.

By sample share, this clonotype is medium-sized. This chain links TRBV12-3 or TRBV12-4 with TRBJ2-1, with unresolved D. This CDR3 contains 12 residues. Deletions cut 8 bases from V and 2 bases from J, with 7 bases between. The DNA for the CDR3 is TGTGCCAGCGGAAAGACCTACAATGAGCAGTTCTTC. The encoded protein is CASGKTYNEQFF.

This clonotype rates as medium-sized. The J gene is TRBJ1-3, the V gene TRBV24-1; 7 nucleotides match TRBD1. The V gene end was trimmed by 3 bases and the J gene end by 3 bases; junction bases not matched to a gene: 4. CDR3 length: 15 residues. Looked up from germline, CDR1 is KGHDR and CDR2 is SFDVKD. The CDR3 reads CATSDQTGSGNTIYF. The CDR3 DNA reads as TGTGCCACCAGTGATCAGACAGGGAGTGGAAACACCATATATTTT.

This clonotype was found a few times. V is TRBV4-2 and J is TRBJ2-3; no reliable D call. The CDR3 consists of 16 residues. Germline V gene data show CDR1 as LGHNA and CDR2 as YNFKEQ. The ends were cut back, 0 bases at V and 1 base at J, with 11 bases in the middle. The CDR3 sequence is CASSQDLVGGTDTQYF. As DNA, the CDR3 is TGTGCCAGCAGCCAAGATCTAGTAGGTGGCACAGATACGCAGTATTTT.

The CDR3 spells CATSDLDRGNEQFF. The CDR3 nucleotides are TGTGCCACCAGTGACCTGGACAGGGGGAATGAGCAGTTCTTC. The rearrangement joins TRBV24-1 to TRBJ2-1; 10 bases map to TRBD1. This CDR3 contains 14 residues. The J segment lost 7 bases and the V segment lost 4 bases, leaving 3 bases of the junction unmatched. From germline, CDR1 is KGHDR and CDR2 SFDVKD.

This clonotype was recorded at least ten times. V usage is TRBV4-3 and J usage is TRBJ2-7; no firm D call. Germline CDR1 LGHNA, CDR2 YSLEER. There are 14 residues in the CDR3. The ends were cut back, 5 bases at V and 0 bases at J, with 11 bases in the middle. As DNA, the CDR3 is TGCGCCAGCAGCGAGCGCGTCAACTCCTACGAGCAGTACTTC. Translating gives CASSERVNSYEQYF.

Comments on this clonotype: This may be a read error, as it is one base from a much larger clone. No conserved phenylalanine or tryptophan is present at the end of the CDR3, so a read error is the likely explanation. The V and J genes are TRBV4-1 and TRBJ2-7; TRBD1 might be the D (5 bases). CDR1 and CDR2 (germline): MGHRA, YSYEKL. V lost 0 bases and J lost 0, with 12 bases in between. The CDR3 sequence is 16 residues long. The CDR3 spells CASSQEPQGFSYEQYY. In nucleotides, the CDR3 is TGCGCCAGCAGCCAAGAACCCCAGGGTTTCTCCTACGAGCAGTACTAC.

The table lists this clonotype with a count of one. This may be a read error: a much more frequent sequence differs by one nucleotide. This chain connects TRBV15 to TRBJ2-3; a weak D match, TRBD2 (6 bases). Germline V CDR1 and CDR2: LNHNV, YYDKDF (reference sequence). V was shortened by 0 bases and J by 8 bases, with 12 bases between the two germline ends. The CDR3 contains 14 residues. The CDR3 protein is CATSRDTQGGTQYF. Here the CDR3 DNA reads TGTGCCACCAGCAGAGATACCCAGGGAGGTACGCAGTATTTT.

As for this clonotype: Relative to the germline gene, one junction end is altered; a read error may explain this. The CDR3 loop is CDSSLYPPTRGPYEQYF. As DNA, the CDR3 is TGTGACAGCAGCTTATATCCCCCCACCAGGGGGCCCTACGAGCAGTACTTC. V and J are TRBV7-9 and TRBJ2-7, with 8 bases matching TRBD1. This CDR3 has 17 residues. CDR1 SEHNR and CDR2 FQNEAQ come from the germline V gene (reference sequence).

This clonotype was seen repeatedly, ten times or more. This sequence joins TRBV6-1 and TRBJ1-6; tentative D call: TRBD1 (5 bases). The CDR3 covers 16 residues. V was trimmed by 5 bases and J by 5 bases, leaving 16 bases between them. The germline V gene has CDR1 MNHNS and CDR2 SASEGT. The CDR3 loop is CASSSQGIPHNSPLHF. CDR3 nucleotide sequence: TGTGCCAGCAGTTCTCAGGGAATCCCCCATAATTCACCCCTCCACTTT.

Judged by abundance, this clonotype is medium-sized. The V gene is TRBV5-1, the J gene TRBJ2-3; tentatively, D is TRBD2 (5 bases). Germline V lookup: CDR1 SGHRS, CDR2 YFSETQ. With 4 bases removed from V and 5 bases from J, the gap between germline ends came to 14 bases. The CDR3 extends over 14 amino acids. The CDR3 protein is CASSPYTGKDTQYF. The CDR3 region has the DNA TGCGCCAGCAGCCCGTACACGGGGAAAGATACGCAGTATTTT.

Of note for this clonotype: A much more abundant neighbour one base away suggests this may be a read error. This chain links TRBV2 with TRBJ2-1; 9 bases fit TRBD2. Looked up from germline, CDR1 is SNHLY and CDR2 is FYNNEI. The CDR3 is 16 amino acids. The CDR3, as DNA: TGTGCCAGCAGGGAGAGAGCGGGAGGCGCCTACAATGAGCTGTTCTTC. It encodes CASRERAGGAYNELFF.

There are many counts of this clonotype. The genes are TRBV11-2 and TRBJ1-5; D is perhaps TRBD1 (6 bases). There are 13 residues in the CDR3. From germline, CDR1 is SGHAT and CDR2 FQNNGV. Trimming pared 3 bases from V and 6 bases from J, leaving 9 bases between. The CDR3 DNA sequence: TGTGCCAGCAGCTTGGAGGGGGTTCAGCCCCAGCATTTT. As protein: CASSLEGVQPQHF.

This clonotype was found many times. This chain joins TRBV12-3 or TRBV12-4 and TRBJ2-1; 9 bases fit TRBD2. The CDR3 is 15 residues long. V shed 5 bases, J shed 5 bases, and the junction held 7 bases outside the gene matches. The CDR3 spells CASSRNIAGDNEQFF. The CDR3 DNA reads TGTGCCAGCAGTCGGAACATAGCGGGAGACAATGAGCAGTTCTTC.

Here the CDR3 DNA reads TGCAGTGCTAGCACCACAGTAAATGAAAAACTGTTTTTT. As protein: CSASTTVNEKLFF. V is TRBV20-1 and J is TRBJ1-4; D remains ambiguous. This CDR3 has 13 residues. Germline V CDR1 and CDR2: DFQATT, SNEGSKA (reference sequence). Trimming pared 3 bases from V and 5 bases from J, leaving 10 bases between.